Sequencing of this TCR beta chain was carried out in a study of long-term antiretroviral therapy in people with HIV. Study-level findings and limits: Controls had broader CDR3 length ranges than HIV repertoires did.

On this clone: Its antigen is unknown.

Researchers report immunoSEQ v3.0 was run at survey level. The assay was immunoSEQ multiplex PCR, and TCRdb's table has in-frame clones only and misses some. The data contain around 15,000 clones, 88% of them singletons. This TCR came from a man aged 45-65 years with HIV. Sequenced here: unsorted PBMCs, sampled 0.7 years before starting antiretroviral therapy.

The DNA for the CDR3 is TGTGCCAGCAGTGAACCAGGGAGCTACGAGCAGTACTTC. Protein: CASSEPGSYEQYF. The V call is TRBV2, the J call TRBJ2-7; perhaps D is TRBD1 or TRBD2 (5 bases each). This CDR3 region has 13 residues. CDR1 SNHLY and CDR2 FYNNEI come from the germline V gene. V gave up 2 bases and J gave up 3 bases, with 8 bases separating them.